This T cell receptor beta chain emerged from a study of cytomegalovirus exposure and HLA in healthy donors. 60 Vbeta and 13 Jbeta primers were used in PCR. Libraries were prepared by immunoSEQ multiplex PCR; TCRdb keeps only in-frame clonotypes and omits some of them. The top ten hold approximately 3.3% of the sample, which has around 90,000 clones, 79% seen once. Study findings and constraints: TCR beta chains numbering under 200 were designated cytomegalovirus-associated.

The CDR3 covers 15 residues. In germline, CDR1 is SSHAT, CDR2 FNYEAQ (reference sequence). As to this clone: Its target is not known. At one end, the junction sequence differs from germline, possibly due to a read error.

The material sequenced was PBMCs. This sequence was found in a male donor in good health and CMV-seropositive. The chain uses TRBV7-7 and TRBJ2-5, with 11 positions matching TRBD2. CDR3 in amino acids: CASSLTSGGRETQYF. CDR3 nucleotide sequence: TGTGCTAGCAGCCTTACTAGCGGGGGTCGGGAGACCCAGTACTTC. The variable domain in full, completed from reference TRBV7-7 and TRBJ2-5, reads GAGVSQSPRYKVTKRGQDVTLRCDPISSHATLYWYQQALGQGPEFLTYFNYEAQPDKSGLPSDRFSAERPEGSISTLTIQRTEQRDSAMYRCASSLTSGGRETQYFGPGTRLLVL.